Detailed here is one T cell receptor beta chain. V was shortened by 2 bases and J by 5 bases, with 14 bases between the two germline ends. Per the germline V gene, CDR1 is SGHKS and CDR2 is YYEKEE (reference sequence). This CDR3 has 14 amino acids. The record originates from a study of T cells of healthy individuals. In TCRdb, the 5' RACE reads were re-called with MiXCR into one record per CDR3 protein. The repertoire holds under 70,000 distinct CDR3 sequences, roughly 14% seen once, with 15% to 20% in the top ten. The J gene is TRBJ2-7, the V gene TRBV5-5; D is possibly TRBD2 (6 bases). The receptor was derived from a human donor in good health. CDR3 DNA sequence: TGTGCCAGCAGCTTTGTCAATGCGGGGAACGAGCAGTACTTC. This encodes CASSFVNAGNEQYF.